The next 31 T cell receptor beta chains were all read from a single sample in a study of blood T cells in healthy people across ages. A J-beta primer mix and a sample-barcoded 5' primer were used in a second PCR of about 7 to 12 cycles. TCRdb re-called the 5' RACE reads with MiXCR, one entry per CDR3 protein. The sample holds some 1,800,000 distinct CDR3 sequences; roughly 43% are singletons and the top ten take around 23%. The sequencing input was blood. The source is a human donor in good health.

This clonotype was picked up a small number of times. For the CDR3, the DNA is TGCGCCAGCAGCCAAGATTCGGGGCCGGGCACTGAAGCTTTCTTT. This gives the protein CASSQDSGPGTEAFF. The chain combines TRBV4-1 with TRBJ1-1; tentative D call: TRBD1 (5 bases). Germline loops: CDR1 MGHRA, CDR2 YSYEKL. Trimming removed 0 bases from V and 4 bases from J, with 12 bases in between. The CDR3 has 15 amino acids.

The chain joins TRBV7-2 to TRBJ1-5; D gene ambiguous. Germline assignment: CDR1 SGHTA and CDR2 FQGNSA. The CDR3 runs to 15 residues. With 1 base removed from V and 6 bases from J, the gap between germline ends came to 13 bases. The CDR3 DNA follows: TGTGCCAGCAGCTTAGAGCCCCACAGCTCTCAGCCCCAGCATTTT. This sequence encodes CASSLEPHSSQPQHF. Together with reference TRBV7-2 and TRBJ1-5, the CDR3 gives the full variable domain: GAGVSQSPSNKVTEKGKDVELRCDPISGHTALYWYRQSLGQGLEFLIYFQGNSAPDKSGLPSDRFSAERTGGSVSTLTIQRTQQEDSAVYLCASSLEPHSSQPQHFGDGTRLSIL.

The V gene is TRBV20-1, the J gene TRBJ2-5; D gene unclear. The DNA matches TRBJ2-7 better at its end, which makes the J call doubtful. This CDR3 has 11 amino acids. Germline assignment: CDR1 DFQATT and CDR2 SNEGSKA (reference sequence). CDR3 residues: CSAPYEYEQYF. The CDR3 region has the DNA TGCAGTGCTCCATACGAATACGAGCAGTACTTC.

The chain uses TRBV12-3 or TRBV12-4 and TRBJ1-5; TRBD1 matches at 9 bases. This CDR3 is 14 amino acids long. V shed 6 bases and J 5 bases; nucleotides not matched to a gene: 5. For the CDR3, the DNA is TGTGCCAGCAGGACGACAGGGGGGGATCAGCCCCAGCATTTT. It codes for CASRTTGGDQPQHF.

V gene TRBV29-1 combines with J gene TRBJ2-5, with unresolved D. The CDR3 is made up of 12 amino acids. Germline CDR1 SQVTM, CDR2 ANQGSEA. V shed 1 base and J shed 5 bases, with 8 bases lying between them. The CDR3: CSVEVSFETQYF. The CDR3 DNA reads TGCAGCGTTGAAGTTTCGTTCGAGACCCAGTACTTC.

This chain connects TRBV3-1 to TRBJ2-2, with TRBD1 matching over 8 bases. This CDR3 region has 16 residues. Germline CDR1 and CDR2: LGHDT and YNNKEL (reference sequence). V gave up 6 bases and J gave up 5 bases; unmatched junction bases: 11. CDR3 sequence: CASRPNDRGPTGELFF. The CDR3 DNA reads as TGTGCCAGCAGGCCGAACGACAGGGGTCCGACCGGGGAGCTGTTTTTT.

This chain's CDR3 is CASSGGGQLNQPQHF. The CDR3 nucleotides read TGTGCCAGCAGCGGGGGGGGACAGCTTAATCAGCCCCAGCATTTT. This chain connects TRBV7-2 to TRBJ1-5; 7 bases line up with TRBD1. J was trimmed by 4 bases and V by 5 bases; bases with no gene match: 8. The CDR3 contains 15 residues. CDR1 SGHTA and CDR2 FQGNSA come from the germline V gene.

This clonotype came up many times. The chain's CDR3 is CASSPRQGGDIQYF. In DNA form, the CDR3 reads TGCGCCAGCAGCCCACGACAGGGCGGCGACATTCAGTACTTC. The gene calls are TRBV5-1 and TRBJ2-4; 7 bases map to TRBD1. After removal of 4 bases from V and 8 bases from J, the junction contained 9 bases not matched to a gene. This CDR3 contains 14 residues. The germline V gene has CDR1 SGHRS and CDR2 YFSETQ.

The rearrangement links TRBV7-2 to TRBJ2-3, with D possibly matching TRBD1 (6 bases). From germline, CDR1 is SGHTA and CDR2 FQGNSA. Between the trimmed V and J ends, which lost 6 bases and 0 bases, there was a span of 16 bases. The CDR3 has 16 residues. The DNA of the CDR3 is TGTGCCAGCAGACCCCTCTCCGGACAGAGCACAGATACGCAGTATTTT. Translating gives CASRPLSGQSTDTQYF.

This clonotype is a singleton in its sample. The J gene is TRBJ2-7, the V gene TRBV7-2, with TRBD2 identical over 9 bases. The assigned J gene may be wrong: the sequence end matches TRBJ2-5 better. This CDR3 has 15 amino acids. Germline-derived CDR1 and CDR2 are SGHTA and FQGNSA. The CDR3 DNA reads TGTGCCAGCAGCTTAGAGAGCGGGGGGAGCGAGACCCAGTACTTC. Protein product: CASSLESGGSETQYF.

This chain joins TRBV20-1 and TRBJ2-3; 12 nucleotides agree with TRBD1. This CDR3 spans 17 amino acids. Germline CDR1 and CDR2: DFQATT and SNEGSKA (reference sequence). J lost 5 bases, V lost 3 bases, and 12 bases had no gene match. CDR3 region: CSASTGQGALMGDTQYF. CDR3 in DNA: TGCAGTGCTAGTACGGGACAGGGGGCGTTAATGGGAGATACGCAGTATTTT.

V usage is TRBV4-3 and J usage is TRBJ2-1; the match to TRBD2 covers 7 bases. The V and J ends lost 0 bases and 7 bases, in that order; junction bases with no gene match: 9. The V gene's germline CDR1 is LGHNA and CDR2 YSLEER. CDR3 length equals 16 residues. The CDR3 is CASSQDSRGVRNEQFF. CDR3 DNA: TGCGCCAGCAGCCAAGATAGTCGGGGGGTAAGGAATGAGCAGTTCTTC.

This clonotype turned up a few times. The chain combines TRBV7-2 with TRBJ1-6, with D perhaps matching TRBD1 (6 bases). The CDR3 has 17 amino acids. Germline V lookup: CDR1 SGHTA, CDR2 FQGNSA. The ends were cut back, 2 bases at V and 11 bases at J, with 22 bases in the middle. The CDR3 loop is CASSLLPGGLLAAPLHF. The DNA of the CDR3 is TGTGCCAGCAGCTTACTCCCGGGGGGGCTTCTGGCTGCACCCCTCCACTTT.

This chain joins TRBV20-1 and TRBJ2-7; a weak D match, TRBD1 (6 bases). From germline, CDR1 is DFQATT and CDR2 SNEGSKA (reference sequence). The CDR3 contains 19 residues. Deletions cut 0 bases from V and 0 bases from J, with 24 bases between. The DNA for the CDR3 is TGCAGTGCTAGAGATGAGGACAGCCACCGCGTGAGGAGCTCCTACGAGCAGTACTTC. Its translation is CSARDEDSHRVRSSYEQYF.

A note on this clonotype: One junction end does not reproduce the germline sequence, and a read error may be involved. The genes are TRBV11-2 and TRBJ2-1, with D tentatively TRBD1 (5 bases). The CDR3 runs 16 residues. Germline CDR1 reads SGHAT; CDR2 reads FQNNGV. In DNA form, the CDR3 reads TGTGCCAGCAGCTTAGAAGGGGCCAGCTCCTACAATAAGCAGTTCTTC. It translates to CASSLEGASSYNKQFF.

This clonotype appeared a few times. This chain uses TRBV9 with TRBJ2-3; TRBD2 aligns across 14 bases. The germline V gene has CDR1 SGDLS and CDR2 YYNGEE. Trimming at V came to 4 bases and at J to 6 bases, leaving 4 bases not matched to a gene. This CDR3 region has 15 residues. This CDR3 is CASSLGLAGDDTQYF. DNA for the CDR3: TGTGCCAGCAGCTTGGGACTAGCGGGAGATGATACGCAGTATTTT. The full variable domain, its missing parts supplied by reference TRBV9 and TRBJ2-3, is DSGVTQTPKHLITATGQRVTLRCSPRSGDLSVYWYQQSLDQGLQFLIQYYNGEERAKGNILERFSAQQFPDLHSELNLSSLELGDSALYFCASSLGLAGDDTQYFGPGTRLTVL.

The chain joins TRBV12-3 or TRBV12-4 to TRBJ2-7; 9 bases match TRBD1. After removal of 2 bases from V and 7 bases from J, the junction contained 12 bases not matched to a gene. This CDR3 comprises 16 residues. CDR3 residues: CASSLMVGDRANEQYF. CDR3 DNA: TGTGCCAGCAGTTTAATGGTCGGGGACAGGGCGAATGAGCAGTACTTC.

Only a few counts were recorded for this clonotype. The gene calls are TRBV20-1 and TRBJ1-6; the D gene is possibly TRBD1 (5 bases). Germline CDR1 DFQATT, CDR2 SNEGSKA (reference sequence). V was shortened by 3 bases and J by 8 bases, with 14 bases between the two germline ends. CDR3 size: 14 residues. The CDR3 reads CSASPAGGDSPLHF. CDR3 DNA sequence: TGCAGTGCTAGCCCCGCGGGGGGAGATTCACCCCTCCACTTT.

The chain's CDR3 is CATSPGRTYEQYF. The CDR3 nucleotides read TGTGCCACCTCTCCGGGGAGGACCTACGAGCAGTACTTC. V gene TRBV28 combines with J gene TRBJ2-7; D might be TRBD2 (6 bases). Trimming removed 10 bases from V and 2 bases from J, with 15 bases in between. Germline CDR1 and CDR2: MDHEN and SYDVKM. The CDR3 loop spans 13 amino acids.

This clonotype was observed a handful of times. The V and J genes are TRBV9 and TRBJ1-2; TRBD1 matches 9 bases. Germline values: CDR1 SGDLS, CDR2 YYNGEE. With V trimmed by 0 bases and J by 0 bases, 3 bases remained unmatched. This CDR3 has 16 amino acids. The CDR3 DNA reads TGTGCCAGCAGCGTAGGGGGGACAGGGCCTAACTATGGCTACACCTTC. This gives the protein CASSVGGTGPNYGYTF. The full variable domain, in which reference TRBV9 and TRBJ1-2 provide the parts outside the CDR3, is DSGVTQTPKHLITATGQRVTLRCSPRSGDLSVYWYQQSLDQGLQFLIQYYNGEERAKGNILERFSAQQFPDLHSELNLSSLELGDSALYFCASSVGGTGPNYGYTFGSGTRLTVV.

This clonotype came up a few times. The chain carries TRBV7-6 and TRBJ2-3; 11 bases agree with TRBD2. The CDR3 length is 18 residues. Germline V gene data show CDR1 as SGHVS and CDR2 as FNYEAQ. V was pared by 2 bases and J by 2 bases, with 9 bases of the junction left unmatched. CDR3: CASSLLPKLAGVTDTQYF. The DNA for the CDR3 is TGTGCCAGCAGCTTACTCCCCAAACTAGCGGGGGTCACAGATACGCAGTATTTT.

The chain has TRBV12-3 or TRBV12-4 and TRBJ1-2; TRBD1 is a possible D gene (5 bases). V dropped 7 bases and J dropped 6 bases, with 21 bases sitting between them. The CDR3 sequence is 15 residues long. The CDR3 loop is CASTRMLDSFDGYTF. Written as DNA, the CDR3 is TGTGCCAGCACTCGCATGTTAGACAGCTTTGATGGCTACACCTTC.

This chain uses TRBV27 with TRBJ2-4; perhaps TRBD1 as D (5 bases). The assigned J gene may be wrong: the sequence end matches TRBJ2-7 better. The germline V gene encodes CDR1 MNHEY and CDR2 SMNVEV (reference sequence). The CDR3 has 14 amino acids. Written as DNA, the CDR3 is TGTGCCAGCAGTTATAAAGGGGCAAAATACGAGCAGTACTTC. Translated, it gives CASSYKGAKYEQYF.

The chain uses TRBV10-3 and TRBJ2-4; perhaps TRBD1 as D (6 bases). This CDR3 spans 20 amino acids. Trimming stripped 8 bases from V and 1 base from J, with 30 bases between. Per the germline V gene, CDR1 is ENHRY and CDR2 is SYGVKD. The CDR3 coding sequence is TGTGCCATCTCAGAAGCCGGAGGTCCAGGGGTAATCGGCGCCAAAAACATTCAGTACTTC. Translation: CAISEAGGPGVIGAKNIQYF.

This clonotype has a handful of counts. Here the CDR3 DNA reads TGTGCCAGCAGTAGAGACAGGGCGCTAGCCAAAAACATTCAGTACTTC. This encodes CASSRDRALAKNIQYF. V is TRBV27 and J is TRBJ2-4; 7 nucleotides align to TRBD1. J was trimmed by 0 bases and V by 5 bases; bases with no gene match: 7. The germline gives CDR1 MNHEY, CDR2 SMNVEV (reference sequence). The CDR3 totals 16 residues.

The rearrangement links TRBV2 to TRBJ2-4, with D perhaps matching TRBD1 (6 bases). The end of the DNA is better explained by TRBJ2-7, so the J call may be wrong. Germline-derived CDR1 and CDR2 are SNHLY and FYNNEI. The length of the CDR3 is 16 residues. In nucleotides, the CDR3 is TGTGCCAGCAGTGAAGCCTTAGGATGGGGGCGGGACGAGCAGTACTTC. Translating gives CASSEALGWGRDEQYF.

The rearrangement uses TRBV4-2 and TRBJ1-2; D is possibly TRBD1 (5 bases). CDR1 is LGHNA, CDR2 YNFKEQ, per germline. The CDR3 spans 16 residues. With 1 base removed from V and 5 bases from J, the gap between germline ends came to 17 bases. The CDR3 DNA reads TGTGCCAGCAGCCAAGGGTTTAACAGGATGGAATATGGCTACACCTTC. Amino acids: CASSQGFNRMEYGYTF.

This clonotype turned up a few times. The chain couples TRBV12-5 to TRBJ1-2; D is ambiguous. V was clipped by 7 bases and J by 6 bases, with 21 bases between them. Germline loops: CDR1 LGHNT, CDR2 FRNRAP. CDR3 length equals 15 residues. As DNA, the CDR3 is TGTGCTAGTGTCCTAGACCCCGGGAATGGTCATGGCTACACCTTC. This gives the protein CASVLDPGNGHGYTF. Full variable domain (missing parts from reference TRBV12-5 and TRBJ1-2): DARVTQTPRHKVTEMGQEVTMRCQPILGHNTVFWYRQTMMQGLELLAYFRNRAPLDDSGMPKDRFSAEMPDATLATLKIQPSEPRDSAVYFCASVLDPGNGHGYTFGSGTRLTVV.

The rearrangement joins TRBV5-5 to TRBJ1-6; 8 nucleotides line up with TRBD1. This CDR3 region has 13 residues. Germline V CDR1 and CDR2: SGHKS, YYEKEE (reference sequence). Trimming cost V 4 bases and J 12 bases; bases outside gene matches: 6. The CDR3 DNA reads as TGTGCCAGCAGCGTCGCAGGGGGCAGACCCCTCCACTTT. This sequence encodes CASSVAGGRPLHF.

This clonotype came up a few times. This chain links TRBV28 with TRBJ1-2; a possible D gene is TRBD1 (6 bases). Trimming removed 6 bases at V and 4 bases at J, with 12 bases between. Germline values: CDR1 MDHEN, CDR2 SYDVKM. The CDR3 consists of 13 residues. CDR3 sequence reads: CASRRTETYGYTF. The CDR3 DNA sequence: TGTGCCAGCAGGAGGACAGAGACCTATGGCTACACCTTC.

The genes are TRBV28 and TRBJ2-5, with TRBD2 matching 13 bases. The CDR3 has 17 amino acids. Germline V CDR1 and CDR2: MDHEN, SYDVKM. J gave up 5 bases and V 2 bases, and 8 bases lay outside the gene matches. The CDR3 protein is CASSLVGTSGVLETQYF. DNA for the CDR3: TGTGCCAGCAGTTTAGTTGGGACTAGCGGGGTACTGGAGACCCAGTACTTC.